The 15 T cell receptor beta chains given below trace back to one sample, sequenced in a study of OX40 agonist ivuxolimab in advanced cancers. Method: immunoSEQ multiplex PCR; TCRdb's copy keeps in-frame clones and lacks some. The sample includes tens of thousands of clones, around 80% of them seen just once. Sample: CD4+ or CD8+ T cells sorted from blood, taken in a trial of the OX40 agonist ivuxolimab. The source of these receptors is an adult with an advanced solid tumor such as melanoma, head and neck, liver or kidney cancer.

V is TRBV7-6 and J is TRBJ2-1; D ambiguous. CDR1 SGHVS and CDR2 FNYEAQ come from the germline V gene. The ends were cut back, 6 bases at V and 8 bases at J, with 8 bases in the middle. The CDR3 sequence is 11 residues long. The CDR3 bases are TGTGCCAGCAGGAATGGGGATGAGCAGTTCTTC. It yields the protein CASRNGDEQFF.

The CDR3 sequence is CASSRGAEGAMSYEQYF. CDR3 bases: TGTGCCAGCAGCCGAGGGGCGGAGGGGGCGATGTCCTACGAGCAGTACTTC. The chain combines TRBV7-6 with TRBJ2-7, with D tentatively TRBD1 (7 bases). Per germline, CDR1 SGHVS and CDR2 FNYEAQ. The V end was cut by 5 bases, the J end by 1 base, with 21 bases between. The CDR3 runs to 17 residues.

The genes are TRBV10-3 and TRBJ2-2; 7 bases map to TRBD2. J lost 2 bases, V lost 11 bases, and 5 bases had no gene match. Germline assignment: CDR1 ENHRY and CDR2 SYGVKD. This CDR3 comprises 13 residues. CDR3 DNA: TGTGCCGGGAGGGATTTAAACACCGGGGAGCTGTTTTTT. It yields the protein CAGRDLNTGELFF.

The chain links TRBV5-1 to TRBJ1-1; the match to TRBD1 covers 9 bases. The CDR3 sequence is 17 residues long. J lost 1 base, V lost 2 bases, and 9 bases had no gene match. Germline CDR1 is SGHRS and CDR2 is YFSETQ. CDR3 nucleotides: TGCGCCAGCAGCTTCGTCCCGGGACAGGGACCGAACACTGAAGCTTTCTTT. Translated: CASSFVPGQGPNTEAFF. Using reference TRBV5-1 and TRBJ1-1 for the parts outside the CDR3, the full variable domain is KAGVTQTPRYLIKTRGQQVTLSCSPISGHRSVSWYQQTPGQGLQFLFEYFSETQRNKGNFPGRFSGRQFSNSRSEMNVSTLELGDSALYLCASSFVPGQGPNTEAFFGQGTRLTVV.

The chain has TRBV7-9 and TRBJ2-1; the D call may be TRBD1 or TRBD2 (5 bases each). CDR1 and CDR2 (germline): SEHNR, FQNEAQ (reference sequence). The CDR3 is 15 amino acids. V was shortened by 5 bases and J by 1 base, with 12 bases between the two germline ends. DNA for the CDR3: TGTGCCAGCAGCCTACTCTGGGGGTCCTACAATGAGCAGTTCTTC. Translation: CASSLLWGSYNEQFF.

The gene calls are TRBV5-6 and TRBJ1-1; no firm D call. Trimming took 2 bases from V and 0 from J, leaving 2 bases between them. CDR3 length equals 12 residues. Germline V gene data show CDR1 as SGHDT and CDR2 as YYEEEE. CDR3 amino acids: CASSFMNTEAFF. Here the CDR3 DNA reads TGTGCCAGCAGCTTCATGAACACTGAAGCTTTCTTT.

The chain combines TRBV9 with TRBJ2-1; 7 bases align to TRBD2. V trimming: 3 bases; J trimming: 10 bases; junction bases outside the gene matches: 4. The germline gives CDR1 SGDLS, CDR2 YYNGEE. CDR3 size: 12 residues. Here the CDR3 reads CASSGISGEQFF. The CDR3 DNA follows: TGTGCCAGCAGCGGGATTAGCGGGGAGCAGTTCTTC. Using reference TRBV9 and TRBJ2-1 for the parts outside the CDR3, the full variable domain is DSGVTQTPKHLITATGQRVTLRCSPRSGDLSVYWYQQSLDQGLQFLIQYYNGEERAKGNILERFSAQQFPDLHSELNLSSLELGDSALYFCASSGISGEQFFGPGTRLTVL.

The chain links TRBV30 to TRBJ2-2, with 12 bases that match TRBD2. Germline trimming cut 7 bases from V and 5 bases from J; bases unmatched to any gene: 8. The CDR3 sequence is 15 residues long. Looked up from germline, CDR1 is GTSNPN and CDR2 is SVGIG (reference sequence). CDR3 loop: CASGRTSGRTGELFF. CDR3 coding DNA: TGTGCCTCAGGGAGAACTAGCGGGAGGACCGGGGAGCTGTTTTTT.

The chain links TRBV6-5 to TRBJ1-2; 7 nucleotides match TRBD1. In germline, CDR1 is MNHEY, CDR2 SVGAGI. The CDR3 extends over 13 amino acids. V gave up 7 bases and J gave up 4 bases; unmatched junction bases: 6. The DNA for the CDR3 is TGTGCCAGCAAACCCCAGGGGGTCTATGGCTACACCTTC. It translates to CASKPQGVYGYTF.

The chain joins TRBV9 to TRBJ2-7; TRBD1 is a possible D gene (6 bases). This CDR3 is built from 15 residues. Trimming stripped 4 bases from V and 6 bases from J, with 20 bases between. Germline lookup yields CDR1 SGDLS and CDR2 YYNGEE. In nucleotides, the CDR3 is TGTGCCAGCAGCCCATCTGGGCAGGGGTGGATCGAGCAGTACTTC. Translation gives CASSPSGQGWIEQYF.

The CDR3 here is CASSVEGSSYEQYF. The DNA for the CDR3 is TGTGCCAGCAGCGTAGAGGGGAGCTCCTACGAGCAGTACTTC. This chain joins TRBV9 and TRBJ2-7; D assignment may be TRBD1 or TRBD2 (5 bases each). This CDR3 is 14 amino acids long. V lost 0 bases and J lost 0, with 7 bases in between. The germline gives CDR1 SGDLS, CDR2 YYNGEE. Combining the CDR3 with reference TRBV9 and TRBJ2-7 gives the whole variable domain DSGVTQTPKHLITATGQRVTLRCSPRSGDLSVYWYQQSLDQGLQFLIQYYNGEERAKGNILERFSAQQFPDLHSELNLSSLELGDSALYFCASSVEGSSYEQYFGPGTRLTVT.

This clone occurred once. The chain carries TRBV19 and TRBJ2-3; TRBD2 matches at 8 bases. Germline V gives CDR1 LNHDA, CDR2 SQIVND (reference sequence). Unmatched junction bases numbered 6, after V lost 2 bases and J lost 2 bases. CDR3 length: 16 residues. The CDR3 here is CASSIIAGRDTDTQYF. CDR3 sequence (DNA): TGTGCCAGTAGTATAATAGCGGGGAGGGACACAGATACGCAGTATTTT.

The chain has TRBV28 and TRBJ2-1; TRBD2 matches 16 bases. The CDR3 sequence is 19 residues long. Germline loops: CDR1 MDHEN, CDR2 SYDVKM. V was clipped by 3 bases and J by 0 bases; unmatched bases: 5. For the CDR3, the DNA is TGTGCCAGCAGTTTCGCCGGGACTAGCGGGAGGGCCTCCTACAATGAGCAGTTCTTC. Translation gives CASSFAGTSGRASYNEQFF.

This clone was detected once. The V call is TRBV18, the J call TRBJ1-1, with 9 bases identical to TRBD1. This CDR3 region has 16 residues. The V segment lost 5 bases and the J segment 1 base; nucleotides outside the gene matches: 8. Per the germline V gene, CDR1 is KGHSH and CDR2 is LQKENI. CDR3 bases: TGTGCCAGCTCATCCACCCCGGGACAGGGGAACACTGAAGCTTTCTTT. Encoded protein: CASSSTPGQGNTEAFF.

In nucleotides, the CDR3 is TGCGCCAGCAGCCAAGATTCTTTTTCTAGGTGGGGACCTCTCAATGAGCAGTTCTTC. Residues: CASSQDSFSRWGPLNEQFF. The chain links TRBV4-1 to TRBJ2-1; D may be TRBD1 or TRBD2 (5 bases each). There are 19 residues in the CDR3. Trimming stripped 0 bases from V and 6 bases from J, with 24 bases between. The germline V gene encodes CDR1 MGHRA and CDR2 YSYEKL.